One and the same sample provided the 13 T cell receptor beta chains below, sequenced in a study of beta chain features in type 1 diabetes. The entirety of the isolated RNA underwent reverse transcription, so expressed TCRB transcripts were sequenced. The protocol was immunoSEQ multiplex PCR, while the TCRdb copy is restricted to in-frame clones and leaves out a portion. In the table there are 200,000 to 250,000 clones, 25% to 35% of which are singletons. Sequencing was carried out using central memory CD4+ T cells from blood. The source is a man aged 25 to 40 in good health.

This clone has only a few counts. The chain couples TRBV7-2 to TRBJ1-5, with D unresolved. Deletions cut 5 bases from V and 2 bases from J, with 10 bases between. Germline V gene data show CDR1 as SGHTA and CDR2 as FQGNSA. The CDR3 loop spans 14 amino acids. The CDR3 DNA sequence: TGTGCCAGCAGCCCCTCGCACGGCAATCAGCCCCAGCATTTT. Translated: CASSPSHGNQPQHF.

For this clone: The identical CDR3 is also encoded by other nucleotide sequences in the sample. This chain connects TRBV29-1 to TRBJ2-7; 12 nucleotides align to TRBD1. V lost 5 bases, J lost 4 bases, and 3 bases stayed unmatched. CDR1 is SQVTM, CDR2 ANQGSEA, per germline. The CDR3 is 13 amino acids. The CDR3 DNA follows: TGCAGCGTTCAGGGACAGGGGGCGTACGAGCAGTACTTC. Its protein product is CSVQGQGAYEQYF.

This clone was observed a few times. The chain couples TRBV7-2 to TRBJ1-5; TRBD1 matches at 8 bases. CDR1 and CDR2 (germline): SGHTA, FQGNSA. The CDR3 is 13 amino acids. J was trimmed by 7 bases and V by 5 bases; bases with no gene match: 4. CDR3 in amino acids: CASSLTGGQPQHF. In DNA form, the CDR3 reads TGTGCCAGCAGCCTCACAGGGGGACAGCCCCAGCATTTT. Drawing the rest from reference TRBV7-2 and TRBJ1-5, the complete variable domain is GAGVSQSPSNKVTEKGKDVELRCDPISGHTALYWYRQSLGQGLEFLIYFQGNSAPDKSGLPSDRFSAERTGGSVSTLTIQRTQQEDSAVYLCASSLTGGQPQHFGDGTRLSIL.

The chain couples TRBV6-8 to TRBJ1-2; 9 nucleotides align to TRBD1. CDR1 is MNHGY, CDR2 SAAAGT, per germline. The CDR3 has 16 amino acids. V shed 5 bases, J shed 3 bases, and the junction held 10 bases outside the gene matches. This chain's CDR3 is CASSTLRDRAYYGYTF. The DNA of the CDR3 is TGTGCCAGCAGTACTTTACGGGACAGGGCTTACTATGGCTACACCTTC.

The CDR3 loop is CAAEEDFTKNIQYF. For the CDR3, the DNA is TGTGCCGCAGAGGAGGACTTTACCAAAAACATTCAGTACTTC. This chain connects TRBV30 to TRBJ2-4; D is perhaps TRBD2 (5 bases). Germline V CDR1 and CDR2: GTSNPN, SVGIG (reference sequence). The CDR3 runs 14 residues. V shed 8 bases and J shed 2 bases, with 16 bases lying between them.

This clone was seen more than once but under ten times. The gene calls are TRBV15 and TRBJ2-3; 10 nucleotides line up with TRBD2. V was pared by 1 base and J by 10 bases, with 8 bases of the junction left unmatched. The CDR3 contains 15 residues. Germline CDR1 and CDR2: LNHNV and YYDKDF (reference sequence). The DNA for the CDR3 is TGTGCCACCAGCAGAGCTAGCGGGGGAGCATTGGCGCAGTATTTT. This encodes CATSRASGGALAQYF.

This clone has a handful of counts. V gene TRBV11-2 combines with J gene TRBJ2-7; D is uncertain. V lost 0 bases to trimming and J lost 6 bases, with 12 bases between them. Germline CDR1 SGHAT, CDR2 FQNNGV. The CDR3 runs 14 residues. In nucleotides, the CDR3 is TGTGCCAGCAGCTTAGATCTGACCACGGGCGAGCAGTACTTC. Its protein is CASSLDLTTGEQYF.

This chain links TRBV28 with TRBJ2-1; maybe TRBD1 (6 bases). The CDR3 length is 14 residues. With 6 bases removed from V and 5 bases from J, the gap between germline ends came to 14 bases. Germline V CDR1 and CDR2: MDHEN, SYDVKM. The CDR3 bases are TGTGCCAGCAGGGCTGGACAGTTCCACAATGAGCAGTTCTTC. Its protein product is CASRAGQFHNEQFF.

The chain has TRBV6-5 and TRBJ2-7; tentatively, D is TRBD1 (6 bases). The germline gives CDR1 MNHEY, CDR2 SVGAGI. The V end lost 4 bases, the J end lost 1 base, and 8 bases lay between the germline ends. The CDR3 spans 13 residues. The chain's CDR3 is CASSFDRSYEQYF. CDR3 DNA sequence: TGTGCCAGCAGTTTCGACAGGTCCTACGAGCAGTACTTC.

V gene TRBV28 combines with J gene TRBJ2-3; D is perhaps TRBD1 or TRBD2 (6 bases each). V lost 1 base and J lost 4, with 15 bases in between. This CDR3 comprises 16 residues. Germline CDR1 is MDHEN and CDR2 is SYDVKM. CDR3 bases: TGTGCCAGCAGTTTATTCATGGGGGGCCGATCAGATACGCAGTATTTT. As protein: CASSLFMGGRSDTQYF. The full variable domain, with the rest looked up from reference TRBV28 and TRBJ2-3, is DVKVTQSSRYLVKRTGEKVFLECVQDMDHENMFWYRQDPGLGLRLIYFSYDVKMKEKGDIPEGYSVSREKKERFSLILESASTNQTSMYLCASSLFMGGRSDTQYFGPGTRLTVL.

This clone has just a few counts. V usage is TRBV5-1 and J usage is TRBJ2-1, with TRBD2 identical over 8 bases. Germline-derived CDR1 and CDR2 are SGHRS and YFSETQ. The CDR3 loop spans 14 amino acids. Losses at the gene ends were 6 bases for V and 9 bases for J; bases not matched to a gene: 11. The CDR3 DNA reads TGCGCCAGCACCCCGGACCGGGGGGGGCGTGAGCAGTTCTTC. This codes for CASTPDRGGREQFF.

A few counts support this clone. The chain is built from TRBV7-9 and TRBJ2-3; a possible D gene is TRBD1 (6 bases). Germline assignment: CDR1 SEHNR and CDR2 FQNEAQ (reference sequence). Trimming pared 5 bases from V and 5 bases from J, leaving 11 bases between. The CDR3 covers 13 residues. This CDR3 is CASSRQARDTQYF. The CDR3 DNA is TGTGCCAGCAGCCGACAGGCGAGAGATACGCAGTATTTT.

Comment on this clone: The same CDR3 can be traced to other DNA sequences in this sample. The chain combines TRBV2 with TRBJ1-1, with D perhaps matching TRBD1 (5 bases). With 4 bases removed from V and 1 base from J, the gap between germline ends came to 7 bases. From germline, CDR1 is SNHLY and CDR2 FYNNEI. This CDR3 is built from 13 residues. CDR3 nucleotides: TGTGCCAGCAGTGGACAGCCGAACACTGAAGCTTTCTTT. It codes for CASSGQPNTEAFF.